Sequencing of this TCR beta chain was carried out in a study of blood T cell repertoires in COVID-19. Whole-study context: Sources were T cells, B-cell-depleted T cells, or PBMCs; the material itself was cDNA or gDNA.

The CDR3 length is 15 residues. The ends were cut back, 7 bases at V and 0 bases at J, with 13 bases in the middle. The germline CDR1 and CDR2 sequences are MNHEY and SVGAGI. This clone was picked up one time. A Seattle source enrolled patients during active infection and followed them longitudinally. Methods used by the authors: Researchers report that nucleated cell counts were estimated from reference gene primer amplification. Measured with immunoSEQ multiplex PCR; TCRdb has only the in-frame clones, and not every one. V and J calls and clone size come straight from that table; D and trimming were deduced from the DNA. The sample consists of under 200,000 clones, around nine tenths of them appearing once.

This sequence originates from a woman aged 65 to 85 with COVID-19, enrolled during active disease. The chain joins TRBV6-5 to TRBJ1-5, with unresolved D. The sequencing sample was made of peripheral blood. The CDR3 DNA is TGTGCCAGCACCTGGGGAGGGAATAGCAATCAGCCCCAGCATTTT. Residues: CASTWGGNSNQPQHF.